Each of the 16 T cell receptor beta chains below was sequenced from the same sample in a study of CD8 T cells in Susac syndrome. When the RNA was reverse transcribed, random hexamers were used with an input of roughly 0.5 to 1 ug. TCRdb used MiXCR to reprocess the immunoSEQ multiplex PCR reads, holding one entry per CDR3 protein. The sample has about 180,000 distinct CDR3 sequences, 90% to 95% seen once; the top ten hold 0.1% to 0.13%. The sequenced sample consisted of CD4+ T cells from PBMCs. The source of these receptors is a human donor with Susac syndrome.

In DNA, the CDR3 is TGCAGTGTTAGGCGAAACACTGAAGCTTTCTTT. It is translated as CSVRRNTEAFF. V gene TRBV20-1 combines with J gene TRBJ1-1; D not resolved. V lost 7 bases and J 2 bases, leaving 8 bases between the germline ends. The CDR3 is 11 residues long. Germline CDR1 is DFQATT and CDR2 is SNEGSKA (reference sequence).

The chain recombines TRBV25-1 with TRBJ2-7; 7 bases are a match to TRBD2. CDR1 is MGHDK and CDR2 is SYGVNS in the germline V gene. The trim removed 3 bases at V and 4 bases at J, leaving 9 bases unmatched. The CDR3 covers 15 residues. In nucleotides, the CDR3 is TGTGCCAGCAGTGACCCCCGGGGGGTTTCTTACGAGCAGTACTTC. Protein: CASSDPRGVSYEQYF.

Here the CDR3 reads CATSRAMGVGTGELFF. CDR3 bases: TGTGCCACCAGCAGAGCGATGGGGGTAGGCACCGGGGAGCTGTTTTTT. V is TRBV15 and J is TRBJ2-2; D is tentatively TRBD1 or TRBD2 (5 bases each). Germline CDR1 is LNHNV and CDR2 is YYDKDF (reference sequence). The CDR3 is made up of 16 amino acids. V lost 1 base, J lost 4 bases, and 13 bases lay in between. The entire variable domain, with the rest obtained from reference TRBV15 and TRBJ2-2, is as follows: DAMVIQNPRYQVTQFGKPVTLSCSQTLNHNVMYWYQQKSSQAPKLLFHYYDKDFNNEADTPDNFQSRRPNTSFCFLDIRSPGLGDTAMYLCATSRAMGVGTGELFFGEGSRLTVL.

This rearrangement joins TRBV5-6 to TRBJ2-7; 7 bases match TRBD1. From germline, CDR1 is SGHDT and CDR2 YYEEEE. The length of the CDR3 is 15 residues. The V gene end was trimmed by 4 bases and the J gene end by 3 bases; junction bases not matched to a gene: 10. CDR3 sequence: CASSNLQGNRYEQYF. CDR3 bases: TGTGCCAGCAGCAACCTACAGGGGAACCGCTACGAGCAGTACTTC. Based on the CDR3 plus reference TRBV5-6 and TRBJ2-7, the full variable domain is DAGVTQSPTHLIKTRGQQVTLRCSPKSGHDTVSWYQQALGQGPQFIFQYYEEEERQRGNFPDRFSGHQFPNYSSELNVNALLLGDSALYLCASSNLQGNRYEQYFGPGTRLTVT.

This chain connects TRBV29-1 to TRBJ2-7, with TRBD2 matching over 15 bases. This CDR3 is 14 amino acids long. Germline trimming cut 6 bases from V and 6 bases from J; bases unmatched to any gene: 6. CDR1 is SQVTM, CDR2 ANQGSEA, per germline. CDR3 bases: TGCAGCGTCGGACTAGCGGGGGGGATGGGCGAGCAGTACTTC. This sequence encodes CSVGLAGGMGEQYF.

The chain uses TRBV29-1 and TRBJ1-1; D perhaps matches TRBD1 (5 bases). This CDR3 has 11 amino acids. CDR1 SQVTM and CDR2 ANQGSEA come from the germline V gene. The germline V and J ends were trimmed by 4 bases and 7 bases, with 10 bases remaining between them. The CDR3, as DNA: TGCAGCGTTGGGGGGGATGGTGAAGCTTTCTTT. The encoded protein is CSVGGDGEAFF.

The chain employs TRBV2 and TRBJ2-7; D might be TRBD2 (6 bases). The CDR3 is 14 residues long. The V and J ends lost 1 base and 2 bases respectively, with 9 bases between them. CDR1 and CDR2 (germline): SNHLY, FYNNEI. The CDR3 DNA reads as TGTGCCAGCAGTGAAGACCTAGCGACCTACGAGCAGTACTTC. Protein product: CASSEDLATYEQYF.

V usage is TRBV25-1 and J usage is TRBJ1-4; 7 bases align to TRBD1. V shed 5 bases and J 14 bases; nucleotides not matched to a gene: 5. CDR3 length equals 11 residues. The germline CDR1 and CDR2 sequences are MGHDK and SYGVNS. CDR3 residues: CASSRQGQLFF. For the CDR3, the DNA is TGTGCCAGCAGTCGACAGGGTCAGCTGTTTTTT.

This clonotype appeared a single time. J is TRBJ1-1 and V is TRBV29-1; D is undetermined. In germline, CDR1 is SQVTM, CDR2 ANQGSEA. V was cut by 3 bases and J by 1 base, with 15 bases left in between. This CDR3 region has 15 residues. In DNA form, the CDR3 reads TGCAGCGTTGAGGGCCTTATGGGCTGGAACACTGAAGCTTTCTTT. Translating it yields CSVEGLMGWNTEAFF.

This sequence joins TRBV29-1 and TRBJ2-1, with unresolved D. There are 14 residues in the CDR3. Deletions cut 4 bases from V and 0 bases from J, with 10 bases between. Per germline, CDR1 SQVTM and CDR2 ANQGSEA. The CDR3 here is CSVVPAFSYNEQFF. The CDR3 DNA follows: TGCAGCGTTGTTCCAGCTTTCTCCTACAATGAGCAGTTCTTC.

The chain joins TRBV2 to TRBJ2-3; D possibly matches TRBD1 or TRBD2 (6 bases each). The V and J ends lost 5 bases and 1 base respectively, with 16 bases between them. The length of the CDR3 is 16 residues. Germline V gene sequence: CDR1 SNHLY, CDR2 FYNNEI. DNA for the CDR3: TGTGCCAGCAGTTATACGGAGGGGGTAGGCACAGATACGCAGTATTTT. As protein: CASSYTEGVGTDTQYF. The full variable domain, with the rest looked up from reference TRBV2 and TRBJ2-3, is EPEVTQTPSHQVTQMGQEVILRCVPISNHLYFYWYRQILGQKVEFLVSFYNNEISEKSEIFDDQFSVERPDGSNFTLKIRSTKLEDSAMYFCASSYTEGVGTDTQYFGPGTRLTVL.

V gene TRBV7-3 combines with J gene TRBJ2-1; D is possibly TRBD1 (5 bases). This CDR3 is built from 15 residues. Germline values: CDR1 SGHTA, CDR2 FQGTGA. The V and J ends lost 2 bases and 0 bases respectively, with 8 bases between them. The CDR3 region is CASSLDSTSYNEQFF. In DNA form, the CDR3 reads TGTGCCAGCAGCTTAGACAGCACCTCCTACAATGAGCAGTTCTTC.

The chain is built from TRBV29-1 and TRBJ1-2; 10 nucleotides line up with TRBD1. Germline V gene data show CDR1 as SQVTM and CDR2 as ANQGSEA. The CDR3 runs to 12 residues. V trimming: 7 bases; J trimming: 5 bases; junction bases outside the gene matches: 4. DNA of the CDR3: TGCAGCGATCGACAGGGGGCGTATGGCTACACCTTC. This codes for CSDRQGAYGYTF.

The chain has TRBV3-1 and TRBJ2-6; D may be TRBD1 (6 bases). The CDR3 consists of 17 residues. The V end lost 3 bases, the J end lost 4 bases, and 16 bases lay between the germline ends. The germline gives CDR1 LGHDT, CDR2 YNNKEL (reference sequence). The CDR3 spells CASSHEDSPLGANVLTF. The CDR3 nucleotides read TGTGCCAGCAGCCATGAGGACAGTCCTCTCGGGGCCAACGTCCTGACTTTC.

This chain joins TRBV12-3 or TRBV12-4 and TRBJ1-1; D is undetermined. This CDR3 region has 13 residues. V was pared by 6 bases and J by 7 bases, with 15 bases between. The CDR3 spells CASSPSKVNEAFF. CDR3 DNA sequence: TGTGCCAGCAGCCCATCAAAAGTGAATGAAGCTTTCTTT.

The chain employs TRBV12-3 or TRBV12-4 and TRBJ1-5; D perhaps matches TRBD1 (5 bases). The ends were cut back, 1 base at V and 3 bases at J, with 10 bases in the middle. This CDR3 has 15 amino acids. The CDR3 sequence: CASSLVRGDNQPQHF. In DNA form, the CDR3 reads TGTGCCAGCAGTTTAGTGAGAGGGGACAATCAGCCCCAGCATTTT.